Shown below are 30 T cell receptor beta chains from a single sample sequenced in a study of CD8 T cells in ankylosing spondylitis. MiXCR, run by TCRdb on the 5' RACE reads, gives a single entry per CDR3 protein. Of about 130,000 distinct CDR3 sequences in the sample, roughly 7.3% were seen once. Sequenced: blood, either unsorted or a sorted T cell fraction (not recorded which). Receptor source: a male donor with ankylosing spondylitis or in good health (not recorded which).

This clonotype occurred many times. The genes are TRBV7-2 and TRBJ2-3; 13 bases are shared with TRBD2. The CDR3 runs to 16 residues. Germline lookup yields CDR1 SGHTA and CDR2 FQGNSA. Losses at the gene ends were 5 bases for V and 6 bases for J; bases not matched to a gene: 8. CDR3: CASSTGLAGVWDTQYF. CDR3 bases: TGTGCCAGCAGCACTGGACTAGCGGGAGTTTGGGATACGCAGTATTTT.

This clonotype was seen many times. The V gene is TRBV24-1, the J gene TRBJ2-7, with 9 nucleotides matching TRBD1. The CDR3 consists of 15 residues. CDR1 and CDR2 from the germline V gene are KGHDR and SFDVKD. The V and J ends lost 10 bases and 6 bases, in that order; junction bases with no gene match: 15. CDR3 bases: TGTGCCACGGGAACCGGGACAGGGTTTCACGCCGAGCAGTACTTC. Translation: CATGTGTGFHAEQYF.

This clonotype appeared many times. The V call is TRBV30, the J call TRBJ2-7, with a tentative D call TRBD1 (5 bases). Germline V gene sequence: CDR1 GTSNPN, CDR2 SVGIG (reference sequence). V was clipped by 5 bases and J by 3 bases, with 8 bases between them. CDR3 length: 11 residues. CDR3 DNA: TGTGCCTGGGTACAGGACTACGAGCAGTACTTC. Translation gives CAWVQDYEQYF.

This clonotype came up many times. The V gene is TRBV20-1, the J gene TRBJ2-1; 10 bases are a match to TRBD2. This CDR3 is 14 amino acids long. V dropped 2 bases and J dropped 5; count of bases not matched to a gene: 3. CDR1 is DFQATT, CDR2 SNEGSKA, per germline (reference sequence). This CDR3 reads CSARSSGGHNEQFF. CDR3 sequence (DNA): TGCAGTGCTAGATCTAGCGGGGGCCACAATGAGCAGTTCTTC.

This clonotype has a count of ten or more. This rearrangement joins TRBV20-1 to TRBJ2-7; D uncertain. Trimming removed 0 bases at V and 3 bases at J, with 9 bases between. CDR1 is DFQATT, CDR2 SNEGSKA, per germline (reference sequence). The CDR3 covers 13 residues. The CDR3 nucleotides read TGCAGTGCTAGAGACACAACCGACTACGAGCAGTACTTC. Protein product: CSARDTTDYEQYF.

Many counts were recorded for this clonotype. The genes are TRBV29-1 and TRBJ1-1, with D perhaps TRBD1 (6 bases). This CDR3 contains 12 residues. Germline V gene sequence: CDR1 SQVTM, CDR2 ANQGSEA. The V end was cut by 6 bases, the J end by 7 bases, with 15 bases between. The DNA for the CDR3 is TGCAGCGTCCTTCGGGGGCCGGGTGAAGCTTTCTTT. Its protein product is CSVLRGPGEAFF.

At least ten counts were recorded for this clonotype. The rearrangement links TRBV10-3 to TRBJ2-5; D perhaps matches TRBD2 (6 bases). Per the germline V gene, CDR1 is ENHRY and CDR2 is SYGVKD. V was trimmed by 0 bases and J by 3 bases, leaving 8 bases between them. The CDR3 sequence is 14 residues long. CDR3 DNA sequence: TGTGCCATCAGTGAGTCGCTAGCGAAAGAGACCCAGTACTTC. This gives the protein CAISESLAKETQYF.

As regards this clonotype: Just one base apart from a much larger clone, this may be a read error. The chain uses TRBV7-7 and TRBJ2-3; TRBD2 might be the D (6 bases). This CDR3 contains 14 residues. With 8 bases removed from V and 2 bases from J, the gap between germline ends came to 14 bases. Germline CDR1 is SSHAT and CDR2 is FNYEAQ (reference sequence). In DNA form, the CDR3 reads TGTGCCAGCGGCTCCGGGACTTACACAGATACGCAGTATTTT. Encoded protein: CASGSGTYTDTQYF.

This clonotype was recorded many times. The rearrangement joins TRBV5-1 to TRBJ2-1; 8 positions match TRBD2. The germline gives CDR1 SGHRS, CDR2 YFSETQ. Unmatched junction bases numbered 8, after V lost 6 bases and J lost 0 bases. There are 16 residues in the CDR3. The CDR3 sequence: CASTVVAGTSYNEQFF. The CDR3 DNA is TGCGCCAGCACCGTGGTAGCGGGGACCTCCTACAATGAGCAGTTCTTC.

Ten or more counts support this clonotype. The chain is built from TRBV7-3 and TRBJ2-2; D gene ambiguous. This CDR3 is 12 amino acids long. V gave up 2 bases and J gave up 10 bases, with 8 bases separating them. Germline values: CDR1 SGHTA, CDR2 FQGTGA. The CDR3 reads CASSLGGEELFF. The CDR3 DNA reads as TGTGCCAGCAGCTTAGGTGGCGAGGAGCTGTTTTTT.

This clonotype has ten or more counts. The chain has TRBV7-2 and TRBJ2-7; perhaps TRBD2 as D (5 bases). In germline, CDR1 is SGHTA, CDR2 FQGNSA. V lost 1 base, J lost 5 bases, and 9 bases lay in between. CDR3 size: 13 residues. The CDR3 reads CASSLVNGDEQYF. In nucleotides, the CDR3 is TGTGCCAGCAGCTTAGTCAACGGGGACGAGCAGTACTTC.

This clonotype has a count of ten or more. The J gene is TRBJ2-3, the V gene TRBV20-1, with D possibly being TRBD1 or TRBD2 (6 bases each). Germline CDR1 is DFQATT and CDR2 is SNEGSKA (reference sequence). V lost 0 bases to trimming and J lost 3 bases, with 13 bases between them. CDR3 length: 15 residues. The CDR3 reads CSARDAQGRTDTQYF. In nucleotides, the CDR3 is TGCAGTGCTAGAGATGCGCAGGGGAGGACAGATACGCAGTATTTT.

This clonotype occurred many times. This sequence joins TRBV5-1 and TRBJ2-2; D is uncertain. The CDR3 runs 15 residues. Trimming pared 1 base from V and 2 bases from J, leaving 9 bases between. Germline-derived CDR1 and CDR2 are SGHRS and YFSETQ. The CDR3 sequence: CASSLPEINTGELFF. CDR3 nucleotides: TGCGCCAGCAGCTTGCCAGAGATAAACACCGGGGAGCTGTTTTTT.

Many counts were recorded for this clonotype. The chain joins TRBV7-2 to TRBJ1-5, with D possibly matching TRBD1 (6 bases). V was clipped by 5 bases and J by 6 bases, with 11 bases between them. Germline CDR1 reads SGHTA; CDR2 reads FQGNSA. The CDR3 totals 13 residues. CDR3 DNA sequence: TGTGCCAGCAGCACACAGGGTGCTCAGCCCCAGCATTTT. It codes for CASSTQGAQPQHF.

The table lists this clonotype with many counts. J is TRBJ1-5 and V is TRBV7-2, with D possibly matching TRBD1 (5 bases). Germline V CDR1 and CDR2: SGHTA, FQGNSA. The CDR3 extends over 13 amino acids. Trimming took 0 bases from V and 5 from J, leaving 5 bases between them. DNA of the CDR3: TGTGCCAGCAGCTTAGCCAGGGATCAGCCCCAGCATTTT. It yields the protein CASSLARDQPQHF.

In this sample, this clonotype turned up many times. The gene calls are TRBV7-8 and TRBJ2-1; D uncertain. Looked up from germline, CDR1 is SGHVS and CDR2 is FQNEAQ. V lost 1 base and J lost 7, with 8 bases in between. The length of the CDR3 is 13 residues. CDR3: CASSLVSPNEQFF. CDR3 nucleotides: TGTGCCAGCAGCTTAGTTAGCCCGAATGAGCAGTTCTTC.

This clonotype was detected ten times or more. The CDR3 sequence: CASSSAGTVGETQYF. The CDR3 DNA reads as TGTGCCAGCAGCTCGGCCGGTACGGTAGGAGAGACCCAGTACTTC. The rearrangement joins TRBV5-6 to TRBJ2-5, with D uncertain. Trimming stripped 3 bases from V and 4 bases from J, with 16 bases between. The CDR3 has 15 amino acids. CDR1 SGHDT and CDR2 YYEEEE come from the germline V gene.

This clonotype occurred many times. CDR3 loop: CASSLGPTAGGLETQYF. CDR3 coding DNA: TGCGCCAGCAGCTTGGGACCTACAGCGGGGGGGTTAGAGACCCAGTACTTC. The chain links TRBV5-1 to TRBJ2-5; 10 bases line up with TRBD2. Germline assignment: CDR1 SGHRS and CDR2 YFSETQ. The junction had 9 bases not matched to a gene; V was cut back by 0 bases and J by 4 bases. CDR3 length equals 17 residues.

This clonotype occurred many times. V gene TRBV20-1 combines with J gene TRBJ1-1; 9 bases agree with TRBD1. V lost 6 bases and J lost 5; bases outside the gene matches: 7. The germline CDR1 and CDR2 sequences are DFQATT and SNEGSKA (reference sequence). CDR3 length: 13 residues. The CDR3 sequence: CSATGQGETEAFF. CDR3 coding DNA: TGCAGTGCCACGGGACAGGGTGAAACTGAAGCTTTCTTT.

This clonotype appeared many times. The rearrangement joins TRBV7-9 to TRBJ1-2; D is uncertain. This CDR3 spans 14 amino acids. Germline values: CDR1 SEHNR, CDR2 FQNEAQ (reference sequence). The V end lost 6 bases, the J end lost 8 bases, and 19 bases lay between the germline ends. The CDR3 sequence: CASSQVFLSSGYTF. In nucleotides, the CDR3 is TGTGCCAGCAGTCAGGTGTTCCTATCCTCCGGCTACACCTTC. Drawing the rest from reference TRBV7-9 and TRBJ1-2, the complete variable domain is DTGVSQNPRHKITKRGQNVTFRCDPISEHNRLYWYRQTLGQGPEFLTYFQNEAQLEKSRLLSDRFSAERPKGSFSTLEIQRTEQGDSAMYLCASSQVFLSSGYTFGSGTRLTVV.

This clonotype showed up many times. The V and J genes are TRBV30 and TRBJ2-5; possibly TRBD1 for D (6 bases). V gave up 0 bases and J gave up 5 bases, with 7 bases separating them. This CDR3 is built from 12 residues. Germline V CDR1 and CDR2: GTSNPN, SVGIG (reference sequence). CDR3 sequence: CAWSVQGETQYF. CDR3 DNA: TGTGCCTGGAGTGTACAGGGTGAGACCCAGTACTTC. Based on the CDR3 plus reference TRBV30 and TRBJ2-5, the full variable domain is SQTIHQWPATLVQPVGSPLSLECTVEGTSNPNLYWYRQAAGRGLQLLFYSVGIGQISSEVPQNLSASRPQDRQFILSSKKLLLSDSGFYLCAWSVQGETQYFGPGTRLLVL.

This clonotype was counted many times. V is TRBV7-2 and J is TRBJ2-7, with 11 positions matching TRBD1. CDR3 length equals 14 residues. The germline V gene encodes CDR1 SGHTA and CDR2 FQGNSA. Losses at the gene ends were 1 base for V and 7 bases for J; bases not matched to a gene: 3. The CDR3 DNA reads TGTGCCAGCAGCTTAGAGGACAGGGGGCTAGAGCAGTACTTC. This encodes CASSLEDRGLEQYF.

The chain recombines TRBV7-8 with TRBJ2-3; D gene unclear. Trimming removed 5 bases from V and 3 bases from J, with 12 bases in between. The CDR3 spans 14 residues. Germline loops: CDR1 SGHVS, CDR2 FQNEAQ. The CDR3 sequence is CASSPESRTDTQYF. CDR3 coding DNA: TGTGCCAGCAGCCCCGAGTCGAGGACAGATACGCAGTATTTT. Supplemented by reference TRBV7-8 and TRBJ2-3, the full variable domain reads GAGVSQSPRYKVAKRGQDVALRCDPISGHVSLFWYQQALGQGPEFLTYFQNEAQLDKSGLPSDRFFAERPEGSVSTLKIQRTQQEDSAVYLCASSPESRTDTQYFGPGTRLTVL.

On this clonotype itself: Since a much larger clone is just one base distant, this may be a read error. This chain connects TRBV4-3 to TRBJ1-2; maybe TRBD1 (6 bases). V was pared by 1 base and J by 4 bases, with 16 bases between. Looked up from germline, CDR1 is LGHNA and CDR2 is YSLEER. The CDR3 consists of 16 residues. CDR3 region: CASSQGTDRSPYGYTF. DNA for the CDR3: TGCGCCAGCAGCCAAGGGACTGACAGGTCCCCCTATGGCTACACCTTC.

The chain employs TRBV7-8 and TRBJ1-3; D gene uncertain. This CDR3 comprises 15 residues. The germline V gene encodes CDR1 SGHVS and CDR2 FQNEAQ. V was clipped by 1 base and J by 2 bases, with 9 bases between them. CDR3 loop: CASSLEGRTGNTIYF. The CDR3 nucleotides read TGTGCCAGCAGCTTAGAGGGCAGGACTGGAAACACCATATATTTT.

This CDR3 reads CSAFPPGHANTEAFF. The CDR3 DNA sequence: TGCAGTGCCTTCCCCCCGGGGCACGCGAACACTGAAGCTTTCTTT. The chain couples TRBV20-1 to TRBJ1-1; D is possibly TRBD1 (5 bases). Trimming removed 6 bases from V and 1 base from J, with 18 bases in between. The CDR3 contains 15 residues. Germline loops: CDR1 DFQATT, CDR2 SNEGSKA (reference sequence).

This clonotype was observed at least ten times. This chain joins TRBV25-1 and TRBJ2-1; D is undetermined. In germline, CDR1 is MGHDK, CDR2 SYGVNS. CDR3 size: 11 residues. With 1 base removed from V and 7 bases from J, the gap between germline ends came to 2 bases. The DNA for the CDR3 is TGTGCCAGCAGTGAATTAAATGAGCAGTTCTTC. Its translation: CASSELNEQFF.

This clonotype has more than one count but fewer than ten. The V and J genes are TRBV20-1 and TRBJ2-7, with 10 bases identical to TRBD1. Losses at the gene ends were 6 bases for V and 5 bases for J; bases not matched to a gene: 13. The length of the CDR3 is 15 residues. Germline CDR1 reads DFQATT; CDR2 reads SNEGSKA (reference sequence). The chain's CDR3 is CSARGGGQGFDEQYF. The CDR3 DNA sequence: TGCAGTGCGAGGGGTGGGGGACAGGGGTTCGACGAGCAGTACTTC.

The sample holds many counts of this clonotype. The rearrangement uses TRBV7-9 and TRBJ1-4, with 11 positions matching TRBD1. Germline loops: CDR1 SEHNR, CDR2 FQNEAQ (reference sequence). CDR3 length: 16 residues. V shed 5 bases, J shed 2 bases, and the junction held 4 bases outside the gene matches. In DNA form, the CDR3 reads TGTGCCAGCAGCGGAGGACAGGGGGCGACTAATGAAAAACTGTTTTTT. Its protein product is CASSGGQGATNEKLFF.

This clonotype was recorded a few times. The rearrangement links TRBV5-1 to TRBJ2-5, with 11 bases fitting TRBD2. Trimming removed 4 bases from V and 3 bases from J; junction bases left unmatched: 5. CDR1 is SGHRS and CDR2 is YFSETQ in the germline V gene. The CDR3 runs to 15 residues. The CDR3 loop is CASSPTLAGEETQYF. The CDR3 nucleotides are TGCGCCAGCAGCCCGACACTAGCGGGGGAAGAGACCCAGTACTTC.